These 22 T cell receptor beta chains originate from one sample sequenced in a study of blood T cell repertoires in COVID-19. Sequencing was performed with immunoSEQ multiplex PCR; in TCRdb, only in-frame clones are kept and a portion is missing. The sample lists 85,000 to 130,000 clones; more than 75% were seen once. The specimen sequenced was peripheral blood. These receptors all stem from a man aged 45-60 years with acute or convalescent COVID-19.

This chain connects TRBV28 to TRBJ2-1; tentatively, D is TRBD2 (5 bases). The CDR3 is made up of 16 amino acids. From germline, CDR1 is MDHEN and CDR2 SYDVKM. V was cut by 5 bases and J by 0 bases, with 14 bases left in between. The CDR3 DNA reads TGTGCCAGCAGTCTCTCCAGCGGATACTCCTACAATGAGCAGTTCTTC. Translation gives CASSLSSGYSYNEQFF.

On this clone itself: The junction and the germline gene differ at one end; a read error may be behind it. The V gene is TRBV27, the J gene TRBJ1-5; TRBD1 agrees at 7 bases. The CDR3 spans 12 residues. Germline V gene data show CDR1 as MNHEY and CDR2 as SMNVEV (reference sequence). The CDR3 DNA is TGTGCCAGCAGTCAATATGGGACAGCCTCTGATTTT. Protein sequence: CASSQYGTASDF.

The chain uses TRBV6-5 and TRBJ2-7, with TRBD2 matching over 7 bases. V lost 3 bases, J lost 7 bases, and 3 bases stayed unmatched. The CDR3 runs 12 residues. Germline loops: CDR1 MNHEY, CDR2 SVGAGI. CDR3 nucleotide sequence: TGTGCCAGCAGTTATCTGGGAGGGGAGCAGTACTTC. Translation gives CASSYLGGEQYF.

The rearrangement links TRBV28 to TRBJ2-2; D perhaps matches TRBD1 (5 bases). V lost 6 bases to trimming and J lost 4 bases, with 21 bases between them. The germline V gene encodes CDR1 MDHEN and CDR2 SYDVKM. CDR3 length equals 17 residues. The CDR3 DNA sequence: TGTGCCAGCAGACCCCCGGCCGGCAGGGCGGCCACCGGGGAGCTGTTTTTT. Protein sequence: CASRPPAGRAATGELFF.

The chain is built from TRBV5-8 and TRBJ2-3, with D maybe TRBD2 (5 bases). The CDR3 length is 15 residues. CDR1 and CDR2 from the germline V gene are SGHTS and YDEGEE. Trimming cost V 1 base and J 2 bases, with 11 bases left between them. DNA of the CDR3: TGTGCCAGCAGCTTGTTTGGTAGCGTCACAGATACGCAGTATTTT. It is translated as CASSLFGSVTDTQYF.

The V and J genes are TRBV6-6 and TRBJ2-3, with 9 bases identical to TRBD2. J lost 1 base, V lost 5 bases, and 1 base had no gene match. This CDR3 is 14 amino acids long. Germline V CDR1 and CDR2: MNHNY, SVGAGI (reference sequence). The CDR3 loop is CASSRTSGTDTQYF. In nucleotides, the CDR3 is TGTGCCAGCAGTAGGACTAGCGGCACAGATACGCAGTATTTT.

This rearrangement joins TRBV4-1 to TRBJ2-2, with 9 bases aligning to TRBD2. This CDR3 has 17 residues. Germline-derived CDR1 and CDR2 are MGHRA and YSYEKL. The junction had 6 bases not matched to a gene; V was cut back by 1 base and J by 3 bases. The CDR3 DNA reads TGCGCCAGCAGCCAAGTGTGGCTAGCGGGATACACCGGGGAGCTGTTTTTT. It encodes CASSQVWLAGYTGELFF.

CDR3 in amino acids: CATSETSGRAGETQYF. CDR3 nucleotide sequence: TGTGCCACCAGTGAGACTAGCGGGAGGGCCGGGGAGACCCAGTACTTC. The chain combines TRBV24-1 with TRBJ2-5, with 14 bases aligning to TRBD2. The CDR3 contains 16 residues. V lost 4 bases and J lost 5; bases outside the gene matches: 5. Germline CDR1 KGHDR, CDR2 SFDVKD.

This chain connects TRBV10-3 to TRBJ2-1; the D gene is possibly TRBD1 (5 bases). The V gene's germline CDR1 is ENHRY and CDR2 SYGVKD. Trimming shortened V by 3 bases and J by 7 bases, and 13 bases separated the two germline ends. The CDR3 length is 14 residues. The DNA for the CDR3 is TGTGCCATCAGTGAAAGGGGTCCGCTGAATGAGCAGTTCTTC. Protein: CAISERGPLNEQFF.

J is TRBJ2-5 and V is TRBV24-1; 8 nucleotides align to TRBD1. The CDR3 runs 15 residues. J gave up 5 bases and V 2 bases, and 6 bases lay outside the gene matches. Germline lookup yields CDR1 KGHDR and CDR2 SFDVKD. CDR3 DNA sequence: TGTGCCACCAGTGATTCCCCTGGACAGGGCGAGACCCAGTACTTC. This translates into CATSDSPGQGETQYF.

The V and J genes are TRBV5-1 and TRBJ2-2, with D maybe TRBD1 (6 bases). CDR1 is SGHRS, CDR2 YFSETQ, per germline. The ends were cut back, 3 bases at V and 6 bases at J, with 9 bases in the middle. The CDR3 extends over 13 amino acids. The CDR3 coding sequence is TGCGCCAGCAGCTCACAGGGTTCCGGGGAGCTGTTTTTT. This translates into CASSSQGSGELFF.

The chain has TRBV6-1 and TRBJ2-7; 10 bases match TRBD1. Germline V lookup: CDR1 MNHNS, CDR2 SASEGT. After removal of 2 bases from V and 0 bases from J, the junction contained 7 bases not matched to a gene. The CDR3 runs to 17 residues. CDR3 DNA sequence: TGTGCCAGCAGTGAAATCCGGACAGGGGGGATCTCCTACGAGCAGTACTTC. It yields the protein CASSEIRTGGISYEQYF.

The rearrangement joins TRBV7-8 to TRBJ2-1, with 7 bases fitting TRBD2. CDR3 size: 17 residues. Losses at the gene ends were 1 base for V and 7 bases for J; bases not matched to a gene: 13. Per the germline V gene, CDR1 is SGHVS and CDR2 is FQNEAQ. The CDR3 region has the DNA TGTGCCAGCAGCTTAGTCTTGGCGGGAGTAAGTATTAATGAGCAGTTCTTC. Its protein product is CASSLVLAGVSINEQFF.

The chain carries TRBV5-1 and TRBJ2-1; 8 bases align to TRBD2. The CDR3 has 15 amino acids. With 0 bases clipped from V and 8 bases from J, the junction kept 7 bases outside the gene matches. Germline CDR1 SGHRS, CDR2 YFSETQ. The CDR3 region is CASSLDPGGPDEQFF. CDR3 nucleotides: TGCGCCAGCAGCTTGGATCCGGGAGGGCCGGATGAGCAGTTCTTC. Drawing the rest from reference TRBV5-1 and TRBJ2-1, the complete variable domain is KAGVTQTPRYLIKTRGQQVTLSCSPISGHRSVSWYQQTPGQGLQFLFEYFSETQRNKGNFPGRFSGRQFSNSRSEMNVSTLELGDSALYLCASSLDPGGPDEQFFGPGTRLTVL.

The chain carries TRBV30 and TRBJ2-3; 8 nucleotides align to TRBD2. The CDR3 spans 13 residues. CDR1 is GTSNPN and CDR2 is SVGIG in the germline V gene (reference sequence). The V segment lost 3 bases and the J segment 10 bases; nucleotides outside the gene matches: 9. CDR3 protein: CAWRRFAGGSQYF. The CDR3 nucleotides read TGTGCCTGGAGACGATTCGCGGGGGGTTCGCAGTATTTT.

V and J are TRBV9 and TRBJ1-6; 10 nucleotides line up with TRBD1. There are 15 residues in the CDR3. Germline values: CDR1 SGDLS, CDR2 YYNGEE. After removal of 0 bases from V and 8 bases from J, the junction contained 2 bases not matched to a gene. This CDR3 reads CASSVVGTGDSPLHF. The CDR3 nucleotides are TGTGCCAGCAGCGTAGTGGGGACAGGGGATTCACCCCTCCACTTT. Supplemented by reference TRBV9 and TRBJ1-6, the full variable domain reads DSGVTQTPKHLITATGQRVTLRCSPRSGDLSVYWYQQSLDQGLQFLIQYYNGEERAKGNILERFSAQQFPDLHSELNLSSLELGDSALYFCASSVVGTGDSPLHFGNGTRLTVT.

V and J are TRBV7-9 and TRBJ1-2, with unresolved D. The CDR3 runs 11 residues. The V gene's germline CDR1 is SEHNR and CDR2 FQNEAQ (reference sequence). The V and J ends lost 5 bases and 9 bases respectively, with 10 bases between them. In DNA form, the CDR3 reads TGTGCCAGCAGCCCCGGTCTCAGCTACACCTTC. This gives the protein CASSPGLSYTF.

The chain combines TRBV7-2 with TRBJ1-6; 9 bases match TRBD1. From germline, CDR1 is SGHTA and CDR2 FQGNSA. V gave up 5 bases and J gave up 7 bases; unmatched junction bases: 6. The length of the CDR3 is 15 residues. The DNA of the CDR3 is TGTGCCAGCAGCAAACGGACAGGGGAGAATTCACCCCTCCACTTT. Its protein product is CASSKRTGENSPLHF.

V usage is TRBV5-1 and J usage is TRBJ2-2; a weak D match, TRBD1 (7 bases). The germline V gene has CDR1 SGHRS and CDR2 YFSETQ. The V and J ends lost 4 bases and 5 bases respectively, with 15 bases between them. CDR3 length: 15 amino acids. The chain's CDR3 is CASSIGQAGTGELFF. Here the CDR3 DNA reads TGCGCCAGCAGCATAGGACAGGCGGGGACCGGGGAGCTGTTTTTT.

The chain carries TRBV9 and TRBJ2-7, with TRBD2 identical over 11 bases. Losses at the gene ends were 0 bases for V and 6 bases for J; bases not matched to a gene: 5. The germline CDR1 and CDR2 sequences are SGDLS and YYNGEE. The length of the CDR3 is 15 residues. The CDR3 region has the DNA TGTGCCAGCAGCGTAGAAGGTAGCGGGAGGGGCGAGCAGTACTTC. As protein: CASSVEGSGRGEQYF.

This rearrangement joins TRBV10-1 to TRBJ2-3, with 8 bases lining up with TRBD2. Germline CDR1 WNHNN, CDR2 SYGVQD (reference sequence). CDR3 length: 17 amino acids. V shed 6 bases, J shed 2 bases, and the junction held 13 bases outside the gene matches. Here the CDR3 DNA reads TGCGCCAGCAGCGGACCTCTCGCGGGAGGCCACACAGATACGCAGTATTTT. As protein: CASSGPLAGGHTDTQYF.

For the CDR3, the DNA is TGTGCCAGTAGTCTTCGACAGGGATCTAACTATGGCTACACCTTC. Translating gives CASSLRQGSNYGYTF. The chain couples TRBV19 to TRBJ1-2; 7 nucleotides agree with TRBD1. The V gene end was trimmed by 5 bases and the J gene end by 0 bases; junction bases not matched to a gene: 6. Per germline, CDR1 LNHDA and CDR2 SQIVND (reference sequence). The CDR3 extends over 15 amino acids.